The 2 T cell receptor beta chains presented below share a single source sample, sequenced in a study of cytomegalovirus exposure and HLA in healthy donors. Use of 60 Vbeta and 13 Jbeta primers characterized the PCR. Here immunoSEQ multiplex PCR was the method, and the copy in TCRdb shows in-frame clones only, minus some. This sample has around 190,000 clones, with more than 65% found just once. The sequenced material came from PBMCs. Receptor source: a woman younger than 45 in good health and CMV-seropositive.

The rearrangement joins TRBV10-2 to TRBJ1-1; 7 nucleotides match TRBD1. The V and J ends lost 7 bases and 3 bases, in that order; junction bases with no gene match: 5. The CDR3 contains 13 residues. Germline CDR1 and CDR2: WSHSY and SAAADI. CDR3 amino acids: CASTVTGDTEAFF. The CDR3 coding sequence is TGCGCCAGCACCGTAACAGGGGACACTGAAGCTTTCTTT.

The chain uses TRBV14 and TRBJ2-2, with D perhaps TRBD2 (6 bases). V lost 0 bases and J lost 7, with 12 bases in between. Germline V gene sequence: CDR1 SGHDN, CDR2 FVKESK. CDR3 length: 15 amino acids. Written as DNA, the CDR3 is TGTGCCAGCAGCCAAGATTTGAGGAGGGGCGGGGAGCTGTTTTTT. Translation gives CASSQDLRRGGELFF. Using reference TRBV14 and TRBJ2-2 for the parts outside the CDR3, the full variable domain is EAGVTQFPSHSVIEKGQTVTLRCDPISGHDNLYWYRRVMGKEIKFLLHFVKESKQDESGMPNNRFLAERTGGTYSTLKVQPAELEDSGVYFCASSQDLRRGGELFFGEGSRLTVL.